The entry below describes one TCR beta chain. The assay was immunoSEQ multiplex PCR, and TCRdb's table has in-frame clones only and misses some. The sample yields over 150,000 clones, 75% to 90% seen once. The sample originates from a study of cytomegalovirus exposure and HLA in healthy donors. The length of the CDR3 is 14 residues. Per the germline V gene, CDR1 is KGHSH and CDR2 is LQKENI. After removal of 6 bases from V and 4 bases from J, the junction contained 5 bases not matched to a gene. Separation from the roughly 680-subject first cohort characterized the roughly 120-subject validation cohort, to which the donors belonged.

The source material was PBMCs. The gene calls are TRBV18 and TRBJ2-1, with TRBD2 matching over 8 bases. This clonotype was obtained from a man aged 18 to 29 in good health and CMV-seropositive. CDR3 bases: TGTGCCAGCTCCGACGGGAGGGTTTACAATGAGCAGTTCTTC. Amino acids: CASSDGRVYNEQFF.